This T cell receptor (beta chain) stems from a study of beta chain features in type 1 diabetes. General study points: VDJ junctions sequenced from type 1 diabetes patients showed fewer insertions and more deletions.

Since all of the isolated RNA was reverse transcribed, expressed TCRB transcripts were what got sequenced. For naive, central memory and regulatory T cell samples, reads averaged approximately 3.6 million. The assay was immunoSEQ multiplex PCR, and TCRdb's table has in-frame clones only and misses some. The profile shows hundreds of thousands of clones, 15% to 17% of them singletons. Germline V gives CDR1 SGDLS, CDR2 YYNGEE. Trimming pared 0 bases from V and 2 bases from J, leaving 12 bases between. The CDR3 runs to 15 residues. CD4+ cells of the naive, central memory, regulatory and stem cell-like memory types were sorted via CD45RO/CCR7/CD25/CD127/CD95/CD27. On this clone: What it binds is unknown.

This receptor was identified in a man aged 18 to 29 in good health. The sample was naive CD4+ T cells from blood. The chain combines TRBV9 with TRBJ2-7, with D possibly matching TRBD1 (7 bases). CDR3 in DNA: TGTGCCAGCAGCGTAGCGGGGGACAGAACCTACGAGCAGTACTTC. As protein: CASSVAGDRTYEQYF.